This T cell receptor (beta chain) originates from a study of cytomegalovirus exposure and HLA in healthy donors. The CDR3 is made up of 15 amino acids. Looked up from germline, CDR1 is MNHNS and CDR2 is SASEGT. PCR was performed using 60 Vbeta and 13 Jbeta primers. Sequenced by immunoSEQ multiplex PCR; TCRdb stores in-frame clones only, minus some. This sample yields under 110,000 clones, of which 75% are seen a single time; about 10% belongs to the top ten. This clone occurred once. The junction differs from germline at one of its ends, possibly a read error. Donors counted as nominally healthy when sampled, yet unrecorded immune exposures were likely.

This chain joins TRBV6-1 and TRBJ2-4; no reliable D call. This clonotype was obtained from a man aged 50 to 59 in good health and CMV-seronegative. The sequenced sample was PBMCs. For the CDR3, the DNA is TGTGCCGGCAGTGAGTTCAGACTAGCCAAAAACATTCAGTACTTC. This encodes CAGSEFRLAKNIQYF.